Shown below are 25 T cell receptor beta chains from a single sample sequenced in a study of type 1 regulatory T cells. Findings and caveats of the study: Type 1 regulatory T cells had a more restricted TCR repertoire than non-type 1 regulatory T cells.

No antigens are known for them. TCRdb passed the reads through MiXCR, listing each CDR3 protein once. The sample lists fewer than 80,000 distinct CDR3 sequences; around 21% were seen once. The sample was cultured type 1 regulatory T (Tr1) cells, either the whole culture or a sorted fraction (not recorded which). These receptors originate from a human donor in good health.

The V call is TRBV5-1, the J call TRBJ1-4; 7 bases match TRBD1. This CDR3 spans 15 amino acids. CDR1 is SGHRS and CDR2 is YFSETQ in the germline V gene. Trimming at V came to 0 bases and at J to 7 bases, leaving 6 bases not matched to a gene. The CDR3 reads CASSLGGAGGEKLFF. CDR3 nucleotides: TGCGCCAGCAGCTTGGGGGGTGCAGGGGGTGAAAAACTGTTTTTT.

This clonotype was seen more than once but under ten times. The rearrangement links TRBV18 to TRBJ2-2; D not resolved. CDR3 length equals 14 residues. CDR1 and CDR2 (germline): KGHSH, LQKENI. The germline V and J ends were trimmed by 3 bases and 2 bases, with 7 bases remaining between them. The DNA of the CDR3 is TGTGCCAGCTCACCTTCGACAAACACCGGGGAGCTGTTTTTT. The encoded protein is CASSPSTNTGELFF.

This clonotype was recorded only once. The CDR3 nucleotides read TGCAGTGCTAGCCCACTAGCGGGGGGCTACGAGCAGTACTTC. It is translated as CSASPLAGGYEQYF. The J gene is TRBJ2-7, the V gene TRBV20-1; 12 bases align to TRBD2. V shed 3 bases and J 3 bases; nucleotides not matched to a gene: 3. Per the germline V gene, CDR1 is DFQATT and CDR2 is SNEGSKA (reference sequence). The CDR3 is 14 residues long.

The chain has TRBV19 and TRBJ2-4, with a possible D match to TRBD2 (5 bases). The CDR3 totals 16 residues. Germline loops: CDR1 LNHDA, CDR2 SQIVND (reference sequence). V was pared by 3 bases and J by 1 base, with 13 bases between. The CDR3 coding sequence is TGTGCCAGTAGTATTTTAGGAAGAGGGGCCAAAAACATTCAGTACTTC. It translates to CASSILGRGAKNIQYF.

The V and J genes are TRBV20-1 and TRBJ1-1, with D perhaps matching TRBD1 (5 bases). The V and J ends lost 6 bases and 5 bases respectively, with 19 bases between them. The CDR3 covers 14 residues. Germline assignment: CDR1 DFQATT and CDR2 SNEGSKA (reference sequence). The CDR3 DNA reads TGCAGTGCCGGCGATCGGAGGGGTGGAACTGAAGCTTTCTTT. As protein: CSAGDRRGGTEAFF.

The chain recombines TRBV30 with TRBJ2-2; 7 nucleotides align to TRBD2. The V and J ends lost 3 bases and 3 bases, in that order; junction bases with no gene match: 4. Germline assignment: CDR1 GTSNPN and CDR2 SVGIG (reference sequence). The CDR3 has 14 residues. This chain's CDR3 is CAWRPAGYTGELFF. The CDR3 nucleotides read TGTGCCTGGAGGCCAGCGGGATACACCGGGGAGCTGTTTTTT.

At least ten counts were recorded for this clonotype. This chain links TRBV20-1 with TRBJ2-3; perhaps TRBD2 as D (5 bases). This CDR3 comprises 14 residues. CDR1 and CDR2 (germline): DFQATT, SNEGSKA (reference sequence). V was pared by 5 bases and J by 0 bases, with 12 bases between. CDR3 nucleotide sequence: TGCAGTGCTCGAAGCGGAGCTAGCACAGATACGCAGTATTTT. Translated: CSARSGASTDTQYF.

As regards this clonotype: Lacking the conserved final phenylalanine or tryptophan, this CDR3 likely reflects a read error. V and J are TRBV15 and TRBJ2-1; possible D gene TRBD2, 6 bases. CDR3 size: 15 residues. V dropped 3 bases and J dropped 3 bases, with 12 bases sitting between them. The germline gives CDR1 LNHNV, CDR2 YYDKDF (reference sequence). The CDR3 DNA sequence: TGTGCCACCAGCAGGCCTAGCGTGTACTACAATGAGCAGTTCCTC. Translating it yields CATSRPSVYYNEQFL.

A note on this clonotype: One junction end disagrees with the germline gene, perhaps due to a read error. The chain is built from TRBV19 and TRBJ1-2; 7 nucleotides match TRBD1. This CDR3 contains 14 residues. Germline CDR1 is LNHDA and CDR2 is SQIVND (reference sequence). The chain's CDR3 is CASRITGDNYGHTF. CDR3 coding DNA: TGTGCCAGTAGAATTACAGGGGACAACTATGGCCACACCTTC.

This clonotype was detected many times. The CDR3 spells CASRRDAGKPQHF. The CDR3 coding sequence is TGCGCCAGCCGCCGGGACGCAGGAAAGCCCCAGCATTTT. The V call is TRBV5-1, the J call TRBJ1-5, with D maybe TRBD1 (5 bases). Germline V CDR1 and CDR2: SGHRS, YFSETQ. The CDR3 totals 13 residues. Trimming pared 7 bases from V and 8 bases from J, leaving 16 bases between. The entire variable domain, with the rest obtained from reference TRBV5-1 and TRBJ1-5, is as follows: KAGVTQTPRYLIKTRGQQVTLSCSPISGHRSVSWYQQTPGQGLQFLFEYFSETQRNKGNFPGRFSGRQFSNSRSEMNVSTLELGDSALYLCASRRDAGKPQHFGDGTRLSIL.

This clonotype was seen a few times. The chain combines TRBV27 with TRBJ1-6; D not resolved. This CDR3 spans 14 amino acids. V lost 7 bases and J 4 bases, leaving 11 bases between the germline ends. Germline V gene lookup returns CDR1 MNHEY and CDR2 SMNVEV (reference sequence). CDR3 in amino acids: CASKPPPYNSPLHF. The CDR3 region has the DNA TGTGCCAGCAAACCGCCTCCATATAATTCACCCCTCCACTTT.

In this sample, this clonotype turned up many times. The chain couples TRBV18 to TRBJ2-5, with no clear D. V was pared by 3 bases and J by 7 bases, with 9 bases between. CDR3 length: 12 residues. Looked up from germline, CDR1 is KGHSH and CDR2 is LQKENI. This CDR3 is CASSPEAWTQYF. DNA for the CDR3: TGTGCCAGCTCACCCGAAGCCTGGACCCAGTACTTC.

This clonotype was observed at least ten times. The chain uses TRBV7-2 and TRBJ1-2, with unresolved D. V lost 0 bases and J 3 bases, leaving 8 bases between the germline ends. Germline V gene data show CDR1 as SGHTA and CDR2 as FQGNSA. This CDR3 region has 14 residues. CDR3 bases: TGTGCCAGCAGCTTAGCTCAGGAATACTATGGCTACACCTTC. Its translation is CASSLAQEYYGYTF. Using reference TRBV7-2 and TRBJ1-2 for the parts outside the CDR3, the full variable domain is GAGVSQSPSNKVTEKGKDVELRCDPISGHTALYWYRQSLGQGLEFLIYFQGNSAPDKSGLPSDRFSAERTGGSVSTLTIQRTQQEDSAVYLCASSLAQEYYGYTFGSGTRLTVV.

The V gene is TRBV7-2, the J gene TRBJ1-5; TRBD1 is a possible D gene (5 bases). The CDR3 is 17 residues long. Trimming cost V 2 bases and J 2 bases, with 16 bases left between them. CDR1 is SGHTA, CDR2 FQGNSA, per germline. Here the CDR3 reads CASSLLGDPYGNQPQHF. The CDR3, as DNA: TGTGCCAGCAGCTTATTAGGGGACCCCTATGGCAATCAGCCCCAGCATTTT.

This clonotype turned up a few times. The V call is TRBV3-1, the J call TRBJ2-3, with a weak D call TRBD2 (5 bases). Germline lookup yields CDR1 LGHDT and CDR2 YNNKEL (reference sequence). V gave up 2 bases and J gave up 7 bases, with 7 bases separating them. The CDR3 is made up of 12 amino acids. The CDR3 loop reads CASSQLAYTQYF. In DNA, the CDR3 is TGTGCCAGCAGCCAACTAGCTTATACGCAGTATTTT.

This clonotype came up a few times. This chain joins TRBV20-1 and TRBJ2-1, with TRBD2 identical over 11 bases. Germline lookup yields CDR1 DFQATT and CDR2 SNEGSKA (reference sequence). The CDR3 sequence is 14 residues long. The ends lost 5 bases at V and 12 bases at J; junction bases unmatched: 12. The CDR3 loop reads CSAQGLAVRGGQFF. As DNA, the CDR3 is TGCAGTGCTCAGGGACTAGCGGTTCGGGGCGGGCAGTTCTTC.

The chain is built from TRBV15 and TRBJ2-1, with D possibly TRBD2 on 5 matching bases. CDR3 length: 16 residues. CDR1 LNHNV and CDR2 YYDKDF come from the germline V gene (reference sequence). With 1 base removed from V and 2 bases from J, the gap between germline ends came to 12 bases. Here the CDR3 reads CATSRGLARAYNEQFF. CDR3 DNA: TGTGCCACCAGCAGAGGGCTAGCCCGAGCCTACAATGAGCAGTTCTTC. The variable domain in full, with the rest retrieved from reference TRBV15 and TRBJ2-1, is DAMVIQNPRYQVTQFGKPVTLSCSQTLNHNVMYWYQQKSSQAPKLLFHYYDKDFNNEADTPDNFQSRRPNTSFCFLDIRSPGLGDTAMYLCATSRGLARAYNEQFFGPGTRLTVL.

The J gene is TRBJ2-1, the V gene TRBV7-3; tentatively, D is TRBD2 (5 bases). This CDR3 comprises 13 residues. The germline V gene encodes CDR1 SGHTA and CDR2 FQGTGA. Trimming took 5 bases from V and 11 from J, leaving 16 bases between them. The CDR3 nucleotides are TGTGCCAGCAGCCGATCCGCGAGGAGGAAGCAGTTCTTC. This encodes CASSRSARRKQFF.

This clonotype was seen only a few times. The chain uses TRBV24-1 and TRBJ1-5; no reliable D call. Germline V lookup: CDR1 KGHDR, CDR2 SFDVKD. The CDR3 contains 13 residues. Between the trimmed V and J ends, which lost 4 bases and 6 bases, there was a span of 9 bases. CDR3 sequence (DNA): TGTGCCACCAGTGACCACGTAGCTCAGCCCCAGCATTTT. Its protein is CATSDHVAQPQHF.

J is TRBJ1-4 and V is TRBV11-2; 9 positions agree with TRBD1. There are 15 residues in the CDR3. Germline V gene sequence: CDR1 SGHAT, CDR2 FQNNGV. J lost 5 bases, V lost 4 bases, and 5 bases had no gene match. CDR3 protein: CASSYGDRDNEKLFF. The CDR3 region has the DNA TGTGCCAGCAGCTATGGGGACAGGGACAATGAAAAACTGTTTTTT.

With respect to this clonotype: Given the absence of the conserved phenylalanine or tryptophan at the CDR3 end, a read error is likely. The CDR3 DNA follows: TGCGCCAGCAGCTTGGTCCAGGGGGGAAGAGGCTACACCGTC. It codes for CASSLVQGGRGYTV. The chain combines TRBV5-1 with TRBJ1-2, with 7 nucleotides matching TRBD1. The CDR3 covers 14 residues. The J segment lost 8 bases and the V segment lost 0 bases, leaving 7 bases of the junction unmatched. The germline V gene encodes CDR1 SGHRS and CDR2 YFSETQ.

The V gene is TRBV6-1, the J gene TRBJ2-1; 8 bases are shared with TRBD1. The CDR3 is 15 amino acids. CDR1 and CDR2 (germline): MNHNS, SASEGT. V gave up 6 bases and J gave up 0 bases; unmatched junction bases: 4. CDR3 sequence reads: CASRTGTGSYNEQFF. CDR3 sequence (DNA): TGTGCCAGCAGGACCGGGACAGGCTCCTACAATGAGCAGTTCTTC.

In this sample, this clonotype turned up many times. The V call is TRBV21-1, the J call TRBJ2-6. TRBV21-1 is listed as a pseudogene. The CDR3 consists of 17 residues. As DNA, the CDR3 is TGTGCCAGCAGCAAAGTCCGAATCCCCTCTGGGGCCAACGTCCTGACTTTC. It is translated as CASSKVRIPSGANVLTF.

This clonotype was picked up a small number of times. The V gene is TRBV20-1, the J gene TRBJ1-2, with D tentatively TRBD1 (5 bases). The V gene lost 7 bases and the J gene lost 8 bases, with 11 bases spanning the gap. The germline V gene encodes CDR1 DFQATT and CDR2 SNEGSKA (reference sequence). The CDR3 contains 10 residues. The CDR3 DNA reads TGCAGTGTCGTCAGGGAAGGCTACACCTTC. It codes for CSVVREGYTF.

This chain uses TRBV6-1 with TRBJ2-1, with 8 positions matching TRBD2. J was trimmed by 3 bases and V by 8 bases; bases with no gene match: 9. CDR1 is MNHNS and CDR2 is SASEGT in the germline V gene. The CDR3 spans 15 residues. In DNA, the CDR3 is TGTGCCAGCTCTCCTAGCGGGTCAATCTACAATGAGCAGTTCTTC. Its protein is CASSPSGSIYNEQFF.